This TCR beta chain comes out of a study of shared clonotypes between healthy human individuals. At the level of the study: The study drew on a couple of women and a few men aged 18 to 49 as donors. The study's findings and limits: Sharing across four donors was highest in naive CD4 (around 5%) and lowest in memory CD8 (around 0.4%). Naive subsets tended to show greater estimated richness than memory subsets. The represented genetic and exposure-history diversity was limited by the small number of donors.

V gave up 2 bases and J gave up 7 bases, with 14 bases separating them. This CDR3 is 14 amino acids long. Looked up from germline, CDR1 is MGHDK and CDR2 is SYGVNS. The table lists this clone with a count of one. Antigen unknown. The protocol was immunoSEQ multiplex PCR, while the TCRdb copy is restricted to in-frame clones and leaves out a portion. The table lists just over 2,000,000 clones, 90% to 95% of them singletons, with more than 0.1% in the top ten. V is TRBV25-1 and J is TRBJ2-5, with D possibly being TRBD2 (7 bases). This TCR derives from a man in his late teens or twenties in good health. Sequencing used naive CD4+ T cells sorted from blood. The subset is: CD45RA+ positively selected. The CDR3 sequence: CASSEAGALGTQYF. The DNA for the CDR3 is TGTGCCAGCAGTGAAGCGGGGGCCCTCGGGACCCAGTACTTC. The whole variable domain, remainder taken from reference TRBV25-1 and TRBJ2-5, is EADIYQTPRYLVIGTGKKITLECSQTMGHDKMYWYQQDPGMELHLIHYSYGVNSTEKGDLSSESTVSRIRTEHFPLTLESARPSHTSQYLCASSEAGALGTQYFGPGTRLLVL.